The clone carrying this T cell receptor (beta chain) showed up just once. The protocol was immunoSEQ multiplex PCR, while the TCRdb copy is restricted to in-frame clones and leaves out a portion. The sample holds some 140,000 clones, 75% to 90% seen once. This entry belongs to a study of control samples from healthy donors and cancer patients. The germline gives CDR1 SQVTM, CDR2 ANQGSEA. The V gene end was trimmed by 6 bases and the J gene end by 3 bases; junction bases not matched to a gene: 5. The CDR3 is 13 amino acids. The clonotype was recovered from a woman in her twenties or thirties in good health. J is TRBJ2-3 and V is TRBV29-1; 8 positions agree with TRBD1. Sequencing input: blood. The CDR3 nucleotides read TGCAGCGTCAATACAGGGGGGACAGATACGCAGTATTTT. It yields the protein CSVNTGGTDTQYF.